Following are 26 T cell receptor beta chains from one sample sequenced in a study of blood T cell repertoires in COVID-19. Assay: immunoSEQ multiplex PCR; the TCRdb copy retains only in-frame clones and omits some. The sample carries 150,000 to 200,000 clones, around 86% recorded once. Material for sequencing was peripheral blood. These TCRs come from a woman aged 80 or over with COVID-19, enrolled during active disease.

V and J are TRBV2 and TRBJ2-2; the D gene is possibly TRBD2 (6 bases). Germline CDR1 reads SNHLY; CDR2 reads FYNNEI. The CDR3 is 15 amino acids. The V end lost 2 bases, the J end lost 6 bases, and 13 bases lay between the germline ends. CDR3 in DNA: TGTGCCAGCAGTGAATCAGGACTACCGGCCGGGGAGCTGTTTTTT. Protein: CASSESGLPAGELFF.

The V call is TRBV3-1 (or the pseudogene TRBV3-2), the J call TRBJ1-1; 8 positions match TRBD1. The CDR3 contains 17 residues. Trimming removed 3 bases from V and 0 bases from J; junction bases left unmatched: 9. Germline lookup yields CDR1 LGHDT and CDR2 YNNKEL (reference sequence). CDR3 sequence: CASSQIGQGRLNTEAFF. The CDR3 DNA follows: TGTGCCAGCAGCCAGATTGGACAGGGTAGGCTGAACACTGAAGCTTTCTTT.

This chain links TRBV27 with TRBJ2-3, with TRBD2 as a possible D gene (5 bases). Looked up from germline, CDR1 is MNHEY and CDR2 is SMNVEV (reference sequence). This CDR3 contains 15 residues. V lost 3 bases and J lost 3, with 13 bases in between. CDR3 sequence: CASSFKASGTDTQYF. The CDR3 coding sequence is TGTGCCAGCAGTTTTAAAGCGTCGGGGACAGATACGCAGTATTTT.

The chain carries TRBV4-1 and TRBJ2-7; TRBD2 is a possible D gene (6 bases). Trimming shortened V by 4 bases and J by 2 bases, and 12 bases separated the two germline ends. The CDR3 length is 14 residues. From germline, CDR1 is MGHRA and CDR2 YSYEKL. Here the CDR3 reads CASSLGTDAYEQYF. CDR3 bases: TGCGCCAGCAGCCTAGGGACTGACGCCTACGAGCAGTACTTC.

V gene TRBV7-2 combines with J gene TRBJ2-1; 11 bases match TRBD2. Germline V gene sequence: CDR1 SGHTA, CDR2 FQGNSA. This CDR3 is 14 amino acids long. With V trimmed by 8 bases and J by 9 bases, 9 bases remained unmatched. As DNA, the CDR3 is TGTGCCAGCCGCCTAGCGGGAGGAGGAAGTGAGCAGTTCTTC. It encodes CASRLAGGGSEQFF.

The chain uses TRBV19 and TRBJ2-7; tentatively, D is TRBD1 (5 bases). CDR3 length: 14 amino acids. Germline V gene sequence: CDR1 LNHDA, CDR2 SQIVND (reference sequence). The ends were cut back, 6 bases at V and 1 base at J, with 13 bases in the middle. CDR3 nucleotide sequence: TGTGCCAGTAGCAGTCAGGGAAAGTCCTACGAGCAGTACTTC. Its translation is CASSSQGKSYEQYF.

For this clone: At the DNA level, this CDR3 is encoded by other sequences in the same sample as well. The chain joins TRBV19 to TRBJ1-1, with unresolved D. Trimming stripped 2 bases from V and 1 base from J, with 5 bases between. The V gene's germline CDR1 is LNHDA and CDR2 SQIVND (reference sequence). This CDR3 region has 13 residues. CDR3 sequence (DNA): TGTGCCAGTAGTATAACCGGGAACACTGAAGCTTTCTTT. Protein sequence: CASSITGNTEAFF. Full variable domain (remainder filled in from reference TRBV19 and TRBJ1-1): DGGITQSPKYLFRKEGQNVTLSCEQNLNHDAMYWYRQDPGQGLRLIYYSQIVNDFQKGDIAEGYSVSREKKESFPLTVTSAQKNPTAFYLCASSITGNTEAFFGQGTRLTVV.

This chain uses TRBV24-1 with TRBJ2-7, with 7 bases lining up with TRBD1. Germline assignment: CDR1 KGHDR and CDR2 SFDVKD. The CDR3 has 14 amino acids. The V segment lost 4 bases and the J segment 3 bases; nucleotides outside the gene matches: 5. The CDR3 is CATSDRDRGYEQYF. The DNA for the CDR3 is TGTGCCACCAGTGACCGGGACAGAGGCTACGAGCAGTACTTC.

V gene TRBV6-5 combines with J gene TRBJ2-5; 8 positions match TRBD2. Per germline, CDR1 MNHEY and CDR2 SVGAGI. After removal of 4 bases from V and 9 bases from J, the junction contained 13 bases not matched to a gene. This CDR3 has 15 amino acids. The CDR3: CASSWGERETEAQYF. The CDR3 DNA reads as TGTGCCAGCAGTTGGGGTGAGCGGGAGACGGAGGCCCAGTACTTC.

The CDR3 coding sequence is TGTGCCAGCAGCAAGAGCGCCAAGGCGAACACTGAAGCTTTCTTT. Encoded protein: CASSKSAKANTEAFF. This rearrangement joins TRBV21-1 to TRBJ1-1. TRBV21-1 constitutes a pseudogene. The CDR3 covers 15 residues.

The V call is TRBV9, the J call TRBJ2-3; 8 nucleotides match TRBD2. This CDR3 contains 15 residues. The V segment lost 4 bases and the J segment 2 bases; nucleotides outside the gene matches: 6. Per germline, CDR1 SGDLS and CDR2 YYNGEE. The CDR3 here is CASSSNGRDTDTQYF. The CDR3 DNA follows: TGTGCCAGCAGCTCGAACGGGAGGGACACAGATACGCAGTATTTT. The full variable domain, rest sourced from reference TRBV9 and TRBJ2-3, is DSGVTQTPKHLITATGQRVTLRCSPRSGDLSVYWYQQSLDQGLQFLIQYYNGEERAKGNILERFSAQQFPDLHSELNLSSLELGDSALYFCASSSNGRDTDTQYFGPGTRLTVL.

The rearrangement uses TRBV6-5 and TRBJ2-3, with 8 bases that match TRBD1. With 6 bases clipped from V and 4 bases from J, the junction kept 6 bases outside the gene matches. The V gene's germline CDR1 is MNHEY and CDR2 SVGAGI. The CDR3 sequence is 14 residues long. CDR3 coding DNA: TGTGCCAGCAGCAAAGGGACAGGAGCAGATACGCAGTATTTT. Protein: CASSKGTGADTQYF.

The chain has TRBV5-4 and TRBJ2-1; the D gene is possibly TRBD2 (6 bases). The germline V gene encodes CDR1 SGHNT and CDR2 YYREEE (reference sequence). CDR3 length: 15 residues. Trimming took off 3 bases at V and 7 bases at J, with 17 bases between the two ends. CDR3 nucleotides: TGTGCCAGCAGCTCGGATCCGGGAGCGTTAAATGAGCAGTTCTTC. Protein sequence: CASSSDPGALNEQFF.

The rearrangement uses TRBV7-2 and TRBJ1-6; D ambiguous. This CDR3 is 16 amino acids long. V was pared by 4 bases and J by 7 bases, with 17 bases between. Germline lookup yields CDR1 SGHTA and CDR2 FQGNSA. CDR3 residues: CASSSVRPGINSPLHF. The CDR3 DNA follows: TGTGCCAGCAGCTCGGTCCGACCGGGAATAAATTCACCCCTCCACTTT.

The chain couples TRBV29-1 to TRBJ1-5; 11 nucleotides line up with TRBD1. V dropped 3 bases and J dropped 5; count of bases not matched to a gene: 6. Per the germline V gene, CDR1 is SQVTM and CDR2 is ANQGSEA. This CDR3 comprises 15 residues. The CDR3 here is CSVEGTGQGDQPQHF. The CDR3 nucleotides are TGCAGCGTTGAGGGTACGGGACAGGGGGATCAGCCCCAGCATTTT.

The gene calls are TRBV4-1 and TRBJ1-4; 7 nucleotides line up with TRBD1. The CDR3 sequence is 14 residues long. In germline, CDR1 is MGHRA, CDR2 YSYEKL. Trimming took 3 bases from V and 2 from J; bases not matched to a gene: 0. CDR3 in amino acids: CASSQGQTNEKLFF. The DNA for the CDR3 is TGCGCCAGCAGCCAGGGACAGACTAATGAAAAACTGTTTTTT.

The chain employs TRBV5-4 and TRBJ2-7; TRBD2 matches 12 bases. The V gene's germline CDR1 is SGHNT and CDR2 YYREEE (reference sequence). The CDR3 has 14 residues. With V trimmed by 4 bases and J by 4 bases, 3 bases remained unmatched. DNA of the CDR3: TGTGCCAGCAGCCCAACTAGCGGGAGGTACGAGCAGTACTTC. Translating gives CASSPTSGRYEQYF.

This sequence joins TRBV7-2 and TRBJ2-7, with 9 bases identical to TRBD1. There are 12 residues in the CDR3. V lost 5 bases, J lost 12 bases, and 8 bases stayed unmatched. Germline V gene lookup returns CDR1 SGHTA and CDR2 FQGNSA. The CDR3 here is CASSLGTGRLYF. The CDR3 nucleotides are TGTGCCAGCAGCCTAGGGACAGGGAGGCTGTACTTC.

J is TRBJ1-2 and V is TRBV6-5, with D maybe TRBD1 (6 bases). Germline values: CDR1 MNHEY, CDR2 SVGAGI. This CDR3 spans 16 amino acids. V dropped 2 bases and J dropped 4 bases, with 17 bases sitting between them. The CDR3 reads CASSYPGSGGLYGYTF. DNA for the CDR3: TGTGCCAGCAGTTACCCAGGGTCGGGGGGGCTCTATGGCTACACCTTC.

This clone was counted a single time. The chain joins TRBV7-3 to TRBJ2-3; 10 bases match TRBD2. The CDR3 extends over 16 amino acids. CDR1 is SGHTA and CDR2 is FQGTGA in the germline V gene. The trim removed 5 bases at V and 2 bases at J, leaving 7 bases unmatched. In DNA, the CDR3 is TGTGCCAGCAGCCGCAGTGGGACTAGCGACACAGATACGCAGTATTTT. Residues: CASSRSGTSDTDTQYF.

This clone appeared a single time. The chain uses TRBV9 and TRBJ2-3; 7 bases fit TRBD2. The ends lost 0 bases at V and 1 base at J; junction bases unmatched: 2. The CDR3 length is 15 residues. The germline V gene encodes CDR1 SGDLS and CDR2 YYNGEE. The CDR3: CASSVAGGRTDTQYF. For the CDR3, the DNA is TGTGCCAGCAGCGTAGCGGGAGGTCGCACAGATACGCAGTATTTT.

The rearrangement joins TRBV5-1 to TRBJ2-2, with 8 bases that match TRBD2. After removal of 2 bases from V and 0 bases from J, the junction contained 3 bases not matched to a gene. The CDR3 length is 16 residues. Germline assignment: CDR1 SGHRS and CDR2 YFSETQ. The CDR3 reads CASSLLLAANTGELFF. In DNA form, the CDR3 reads TGCGCCAGCAGCTTACTACTAGCGGCGAACACCGGGGAGCTGTTTTTT.

This rearrangement joins TRBV29-1 to TRBJ2-3; TRBD2 agrees at 16 bases. In germline, CDR1 is SQVTM, CDR2 ANQGSEA. V trimming: 6 bases; J trimming: 0 bases; junction bases outside the gene matches: 15. The CDR3 consists of 20 residues. CDR3 nucleotide sequence: TGCAGCGTAGCCGGCACAGCGGGACTAGCGGGAGGGGGGAGCACAGATACGCAGTATTTT. This sequence encodes CSVAGTAGLAGGGSTDTQYF.

This rearrangement joins TRBV9 to TRBJ1-4; 8 bases are a match to TRBD1. The germline V gene has CDR1 SGDLS and CDR2 YYNGEE. Trimming took 2 bases from V and 7 from J; bases not matched to a gene: 7. This CDR3 spans 15 amino acids. CDR3 DNA sequence: TGTGCCAGCAGCGTGGGGACAGGCAGGGGTGAAAAACTGTTTTTT. Amino acids: CASSVGTGRGEKLFF. Full variable domain (outside the CDR3, taken from reference TRBV9 and TRBJ1-4): DSGVTQTPKHLITATGQRVTLRCSPRSGDLSVYWYQQSLDQGLQFLIQYYNGEERAKGNILERFSAQQFPDLHSELNLSSLELGDSALYFCASSVGTGRGEKLFFGSGTQLSVL.

The chain has TRBV11-2 and TRBJ2-1; TRBD2 matches 10 bases. The trim removed 0 bases at V and 7 bases at J, leaving 3 bases unmatched. The CDR3 loop spans 15 amino acids. Per germline, CDR1 SGHAT and CDR2 FQNNGV. CDR3 sequence: CASSLESSGSNEQFF. For the CDR3, the DNA is TGTGCCAGCAGCTTAGAGTCTAGCGGGAGTAATGAGCAGTTCTTC.

This rearrangement joins TRBV5-5 to TRBJ2-1, with 9 bases matching TRBD2. CDR1 is SGHKS, CDR2 YYEKEE, per germline (reference sequence). V shed 2 bases and J 8 bases; nucleotides not matched to a gene: 11. This CDR3 has 16 residues. CDR3 coding DNA: TGTGCCAGCAGCTTTCCCTTAGCGGGAGTTGCGGATGAGCAGTTCTTC. Protein: CASSFPLAGVADEQFF.